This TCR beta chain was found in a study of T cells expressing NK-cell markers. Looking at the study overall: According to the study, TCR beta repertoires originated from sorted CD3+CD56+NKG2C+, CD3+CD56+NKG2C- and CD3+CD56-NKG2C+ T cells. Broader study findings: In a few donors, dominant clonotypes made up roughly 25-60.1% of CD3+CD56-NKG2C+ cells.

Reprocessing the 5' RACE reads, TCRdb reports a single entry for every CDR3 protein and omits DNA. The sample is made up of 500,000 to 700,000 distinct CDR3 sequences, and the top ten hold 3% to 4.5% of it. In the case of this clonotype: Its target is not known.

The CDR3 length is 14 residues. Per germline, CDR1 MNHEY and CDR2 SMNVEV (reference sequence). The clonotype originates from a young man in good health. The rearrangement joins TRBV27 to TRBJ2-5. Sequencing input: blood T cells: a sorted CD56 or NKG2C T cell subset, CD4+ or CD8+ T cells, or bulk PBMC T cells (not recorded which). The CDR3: CASGSDGIQETQYF.